A few counts support the clone carrying this T cell receptor (beta chain). The CDR3 consists of 16 residues. In germline, CDR1 is MNHEY, CDR2 SVGAGI. The V and J ends lost 6 bases and 0 bases, in that order; junction bases with no gene match: 5. This entry comes from a study of early T cells in non-severe SARS-CoV-2 infection. In the study overall: Chains from this unsorted whole-blood bulk RNA could not be paired.

Each CDR3 protein gets one entry after TCRdb re-called the 5' RACE reads with MiXCR. The sample includes tens of thousands of distinct CDR3 sequences, 8% to 9% of them seen just once. This receptor was identified in an adult who was a healthcare worker with PCR-confirmed SARS-CoV-2 infection or an uninfected control (not recorded which). Specimen: whole blood. V and J are TRBV6-5 and TRBJ2-1; the match to TRBD2 covers 10 bases. CDR3 DNA sequence: TGTGCCAGCAGAAGCGGGAGGGCCCGCTCCTACAATGAGCAGTTCTTC. Translated: CASRSGRARSYNEQFF.